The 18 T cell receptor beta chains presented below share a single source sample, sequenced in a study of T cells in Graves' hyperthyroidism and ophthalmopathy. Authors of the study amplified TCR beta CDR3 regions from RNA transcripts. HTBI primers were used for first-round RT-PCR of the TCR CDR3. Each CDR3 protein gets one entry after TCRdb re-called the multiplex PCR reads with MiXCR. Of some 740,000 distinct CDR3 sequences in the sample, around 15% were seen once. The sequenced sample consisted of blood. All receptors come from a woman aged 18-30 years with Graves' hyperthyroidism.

The CDR3 region has the DNA TGTGCCAGCAGCGTAACCGGGAGTTACTCCTACAATGAGCAGTTCTTC. This codes for CASSVTGSYSYNEQFF. The chain carries TRBV9 and TRBJ2-1, with D tentatively TRBD2 (6 bases). Germline CDR1 and CDR2: SGDLS and YYNGEE. V dropped 1 base and J dropped 0 bases, with 11 bases sitting between them. This CDR3 is built from 16 residues.

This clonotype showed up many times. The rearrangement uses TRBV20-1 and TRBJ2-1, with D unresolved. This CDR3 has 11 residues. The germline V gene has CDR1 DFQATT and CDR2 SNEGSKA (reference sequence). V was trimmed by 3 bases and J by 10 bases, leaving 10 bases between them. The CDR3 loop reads CSASVPSEQFF. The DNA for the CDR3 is TGCAGTGCTAGTGTGCCCTCGGAGCAGTTCTTC.

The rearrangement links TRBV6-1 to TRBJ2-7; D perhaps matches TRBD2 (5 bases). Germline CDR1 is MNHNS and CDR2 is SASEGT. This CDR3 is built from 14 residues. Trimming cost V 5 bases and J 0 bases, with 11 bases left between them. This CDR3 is CASSSRDHSYEQYF. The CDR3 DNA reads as TGTGCCAGCAGTTCACGGGATCACTCCTACGAGCAGTACTTC.

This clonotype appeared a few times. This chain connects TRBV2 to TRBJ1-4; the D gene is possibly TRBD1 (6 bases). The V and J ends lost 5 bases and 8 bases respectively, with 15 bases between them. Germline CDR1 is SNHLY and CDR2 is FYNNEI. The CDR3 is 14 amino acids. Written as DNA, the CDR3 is TGTGCCAGCAGTCACAGGGTGCCGGTAGAAAAACTGTTTTTT. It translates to CASSHRVPVEKLFF.

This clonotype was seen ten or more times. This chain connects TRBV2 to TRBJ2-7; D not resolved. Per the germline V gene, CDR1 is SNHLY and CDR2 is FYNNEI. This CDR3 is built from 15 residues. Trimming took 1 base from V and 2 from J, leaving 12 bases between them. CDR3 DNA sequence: TGTGCCAGCAGTGAAGTCAAGAGGCCACCCTACGAGCAGTACTTC. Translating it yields CASSEVKRPPYEQYF.

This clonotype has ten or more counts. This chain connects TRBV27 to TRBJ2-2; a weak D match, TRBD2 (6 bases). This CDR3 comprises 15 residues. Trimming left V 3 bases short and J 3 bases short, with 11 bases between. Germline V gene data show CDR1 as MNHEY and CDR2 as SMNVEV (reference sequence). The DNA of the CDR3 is TGTGCCAGCAGTTTTGGGGGGTTCCACACCGGGGAGCTGTTTTTT. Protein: CASSFGGFHTGELFF.

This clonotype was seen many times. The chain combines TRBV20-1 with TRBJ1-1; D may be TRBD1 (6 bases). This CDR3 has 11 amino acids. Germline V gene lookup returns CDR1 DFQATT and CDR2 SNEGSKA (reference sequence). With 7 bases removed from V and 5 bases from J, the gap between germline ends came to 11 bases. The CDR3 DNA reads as TGCAGTGTTCGGACAGTGACTGAAGCTTTCTTT. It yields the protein CSVRTVTEAFF.

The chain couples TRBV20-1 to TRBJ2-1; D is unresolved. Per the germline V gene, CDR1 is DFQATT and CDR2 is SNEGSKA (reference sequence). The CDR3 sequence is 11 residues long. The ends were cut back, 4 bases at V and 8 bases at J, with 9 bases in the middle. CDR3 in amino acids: CSAISVDEQFF. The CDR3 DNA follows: TGCAGTGCTATCTCTGTGGATGAGCAGTTCTTC.

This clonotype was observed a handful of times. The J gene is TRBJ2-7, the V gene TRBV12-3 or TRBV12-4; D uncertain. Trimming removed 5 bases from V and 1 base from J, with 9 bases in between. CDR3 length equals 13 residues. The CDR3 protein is CASSNRLSYEQYF. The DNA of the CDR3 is TGTGCCAGCAGTAATCGTTTATCCTACGAGCAGTACTTC.

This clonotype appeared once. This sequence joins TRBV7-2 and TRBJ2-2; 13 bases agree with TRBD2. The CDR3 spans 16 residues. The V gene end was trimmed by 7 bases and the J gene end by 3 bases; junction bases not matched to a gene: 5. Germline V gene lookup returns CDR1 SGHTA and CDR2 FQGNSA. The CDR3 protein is CASTRTSGRYTGELFF. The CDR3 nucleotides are TGTGCCAGCACCAGGACTAGCGGGAGATACACCGGGGAGCTGTTTTTT. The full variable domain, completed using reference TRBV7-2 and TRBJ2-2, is GAGVSQSPSNKVTEKGKDVELRCDPISGHTALYWYRQSLGQGLEFLIYFQGNSAPDKSGLPSDRFSAERTGGSVSTLTIQRTQQEDSAVYLCASTRTSGRYTGELFFGEGSRLTVL.

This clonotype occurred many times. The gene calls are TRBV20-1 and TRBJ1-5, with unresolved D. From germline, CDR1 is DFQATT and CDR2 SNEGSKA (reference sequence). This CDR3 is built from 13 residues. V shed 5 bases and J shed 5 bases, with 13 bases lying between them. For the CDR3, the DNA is TGCAGTGCTTTCGGAGGGTCAGATCAGCCCCAGCATTTT. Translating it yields CSAFGGSDQPQHF.

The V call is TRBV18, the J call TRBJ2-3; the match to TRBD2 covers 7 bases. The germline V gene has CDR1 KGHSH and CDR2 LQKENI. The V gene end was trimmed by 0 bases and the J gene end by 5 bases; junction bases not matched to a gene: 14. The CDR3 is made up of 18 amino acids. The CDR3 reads CASSPPGSGAPRVDTQYF. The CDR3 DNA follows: TGTGCCAGCTCACCACCGGGCAGCGGGGCTCCCCGAGTAGATACGCAGTATTTT.

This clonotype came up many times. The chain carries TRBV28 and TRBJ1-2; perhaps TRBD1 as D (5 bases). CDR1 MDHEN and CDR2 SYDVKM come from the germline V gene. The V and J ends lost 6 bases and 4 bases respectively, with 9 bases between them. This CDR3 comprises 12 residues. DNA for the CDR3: TGTGCCAGCAGCACCGGGGGCTATGGCTACACCTTC. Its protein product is CASSTGGYGYTF.

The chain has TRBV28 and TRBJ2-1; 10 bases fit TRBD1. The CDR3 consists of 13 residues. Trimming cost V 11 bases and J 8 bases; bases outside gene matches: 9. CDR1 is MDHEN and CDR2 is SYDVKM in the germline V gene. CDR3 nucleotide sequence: TGTGCCTCTTCCGGACAGGGGGTCTATGAGCAGTTCTTC. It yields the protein CASSGQGVYEQFF.

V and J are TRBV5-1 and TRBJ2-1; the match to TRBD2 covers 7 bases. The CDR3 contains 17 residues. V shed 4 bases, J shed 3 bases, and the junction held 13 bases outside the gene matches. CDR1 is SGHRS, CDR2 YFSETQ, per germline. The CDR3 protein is CASSPEGRERNYNEQFF. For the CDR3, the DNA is TGCGCCAGCAGCCCGGAGGGGCGGGAGAGGAACTACAATGAGCAGTTCTTC.

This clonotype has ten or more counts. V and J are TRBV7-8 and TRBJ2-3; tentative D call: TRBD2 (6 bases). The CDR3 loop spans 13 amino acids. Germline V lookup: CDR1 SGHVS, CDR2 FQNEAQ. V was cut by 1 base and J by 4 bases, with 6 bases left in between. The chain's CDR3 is CASSLGLADTQYF. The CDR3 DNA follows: TGTGCCAGCAGCTTAGGACTAGCAGATACGCAGTATTTT.

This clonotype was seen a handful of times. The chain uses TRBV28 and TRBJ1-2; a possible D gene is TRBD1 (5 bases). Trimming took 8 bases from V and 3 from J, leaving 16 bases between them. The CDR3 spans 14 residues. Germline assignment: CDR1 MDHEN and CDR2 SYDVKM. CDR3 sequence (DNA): TGTGCCAGCCTTGGGTGGGGGAAGGACTATGGCTACACCTTC. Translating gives CASLGWGKDYGYTF.

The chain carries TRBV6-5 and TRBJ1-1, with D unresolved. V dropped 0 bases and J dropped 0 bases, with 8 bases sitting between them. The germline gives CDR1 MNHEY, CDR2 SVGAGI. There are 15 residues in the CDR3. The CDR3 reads CASSYSMNLNTEAFF. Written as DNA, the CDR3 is TGTGCCAGCAGTTACTCTATGAACCTGAACACTGAAGCTTTCTTT.